This T cell receptor (beta chain) emerged from a study of cytomegalovirus exposure and HLA in healthy donors. Findings and caveats of the study: There were several of the most significant clusters that appeared linked to common viral pathogens in a later analysis.

Healthy bone marrow donors made up the donor group. On this clone itself: Antigen unknown.

Vbeta (60) and Jbeta (13) primers were used in the PCR. Here immunoSEQ multiplex PCR was the method, and the copy in TCRdb shows in-frame clones only, minus some. Here the sample spans roughly 220,000 clones, approximately 81% being singletons. The CDR3 is made up of 15 amino acids. Germline V CDR1 and CDR2: SGHRS, YFSETQ. V lost 4 bases and J lost 6; bases outside the gene matches: 9. This chain connects TRBV5-1 to TRBJ2-2; 7 bases are a match to TRBD1. Sequencing was carried out using PBMCs. The TCR comes from a man younger than 45 in good health and CMV-seronegative. The CDR3 loop reads CASSHSRTGAGELFF. CDR3 coding DNA: TGCGCCAGCAGCCACTCAAGGACAGGAGCCGGGGAGCTGTTTTTT.